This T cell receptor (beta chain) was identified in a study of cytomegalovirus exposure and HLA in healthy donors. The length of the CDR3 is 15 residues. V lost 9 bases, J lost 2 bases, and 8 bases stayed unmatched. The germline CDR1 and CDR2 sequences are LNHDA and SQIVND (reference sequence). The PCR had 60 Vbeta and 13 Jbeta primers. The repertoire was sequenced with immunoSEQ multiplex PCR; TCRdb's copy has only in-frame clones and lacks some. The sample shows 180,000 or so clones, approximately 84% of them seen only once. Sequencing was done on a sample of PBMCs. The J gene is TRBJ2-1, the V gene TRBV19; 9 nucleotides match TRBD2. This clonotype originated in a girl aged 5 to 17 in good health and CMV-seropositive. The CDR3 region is CASNSPSGAYNEQFF. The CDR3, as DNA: TGTGCCAGCAATTCTCCTAGCGGGGCCTACAATGAGCAGTTCTTC.